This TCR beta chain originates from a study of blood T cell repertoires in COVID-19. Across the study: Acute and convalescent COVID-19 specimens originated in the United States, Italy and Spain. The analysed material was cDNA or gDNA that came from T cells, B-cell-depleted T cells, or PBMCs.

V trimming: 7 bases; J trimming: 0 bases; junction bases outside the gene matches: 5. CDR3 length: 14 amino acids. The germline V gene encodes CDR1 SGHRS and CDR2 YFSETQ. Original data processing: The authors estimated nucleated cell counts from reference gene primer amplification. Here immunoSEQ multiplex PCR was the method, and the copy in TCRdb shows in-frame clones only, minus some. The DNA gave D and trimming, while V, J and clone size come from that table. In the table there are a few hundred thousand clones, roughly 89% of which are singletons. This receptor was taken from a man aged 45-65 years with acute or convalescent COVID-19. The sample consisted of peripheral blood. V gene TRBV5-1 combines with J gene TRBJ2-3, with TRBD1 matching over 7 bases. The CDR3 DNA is TGCGCCAGCCGGGACAGTCCTAGCACAGATACGCAGTATTTT. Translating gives CASRDSPSTDTQYF.